One T cell receptor (beta chain) is described in this entry. What antigen it recognizes has not been identified. Base qualities are not provided; no much larger clone lies one nucleotide away. The sample originates from a study of blood T cell repertoires in COVID-19 (dated by TCRdb to about 2020). For the wider study: Samples from collaborators originated in the United States, Italy and Spain and spanned both the acute and convalescent phases of COVID-19. The material from the prospective study consisted of cDNA or gDNA derived from T cells, B-cell-depleted T cells, or PBMCs. Deeply sampled blood TCRbeta repertoires from subjects exposed to, actively infected with, or recovered from COVID-19 were included in the dataset. The repertoires were released in a freely available public database intended as a resource for research on the immune response to SARS-CoV-2. Samples came from the ongoing ImmuneRACE study (first 160 participants) plus 1,254 subjects from 6 global collaborators. A de-identified subject ID, COVID-19 status, age in years and sex were almost always included in the sample metadata. Where HLA class I and class II types were available, the types were taken from metadata supplied by the sample provider, not from assay-based typing.

Results the study describes overall, beyond this receptor: Clinical and demographic metadata were provided uncurated, with the amount varying by source and participant.

One collaborating source in Seattle enrolled patients during active infection and followed them longitudinally through the course of disease. Whole blood was collected in K2EDTA tubes by collaborating institutions according to the institutions' own protocols. For TCRbeta analysis, collaborators shipped samples as frozen whole blood, isolated PBMCs, or DNA extracted from either of those sample types. TCRbeta CDR3 regions were amplified from genomic DNA using the immunoSEQ Assay, a bias-controlled multiplex PCR. The authors' pipeline ran thus. Nucleated cell counts per sample were estimated from amplification of reference gene primers within the assay. Sequence reads were collapsed and filtered to measure the absolute abundance of every unique TCRbeta CDR3 rearrangement. For each sample, productive Simpson clonality was calculated as the square root of Simpson's diversity index over productive rearrangements. TCRdb carries this immuneACCESS record with in-frame sequences only. Its versions omit some clonotypes, under half of them owing to an unresolved V gene in the studies checked, with the rest unexplained. That table is the source of V, J and clone size, and D and trimming were worked out from the DNA. This sample has 100,000 to 150,000 clones in its table, and about 89% of those were observed once. 9.5% to 12% of the sample is held by the ten biggest clonotypes.

The source of this sequence is an older woman with COVID-19, enrolled during active disease. Sequencing was performed on peripheral blood.

The nucleotide sequence reads TGCGCCAGCAGTCAACCTGCGGGGAGGAGTAACTATGGCTACACCTTC. This sequence encodes CASSQPAGRSNYGYTF. The rearranged segments are TRBV23-1 and TRBJ1-2; no D gene is confidently identified. TRBV23-1 is assigned to the ORF class and has an uncertain function. From its cysteine to its phenylalanine, the CDR3 spans 16 amino acids. Only the CDR3 portion is preserved as DNA: 48 bases, with reading frame beginning at the first base. V was cut back by 2 bases and J by 1 base, leaving a gap of 14 bases between them.